These 3 T cell receptor beta chains were all obtained from the same sample, sequenced in a study of blood T cells in healthy people across ages. Sample-barcoded 5' priming and a J-beta primer mix drove a second PCR of about 7 to 11 cycles. One entry per CDR3 protein, called by TCRdb with MiXCR from the 5' RACE reads. In the table there are around 1,700,000 distinct CDR3 sequences, over 25% of which are singletons. Sequencing was performed on blood. All receptors derive from a woman in her thirties in good health.

This clonotype was observed at least ten times. V is TRBV7-2 and J is TRBJ2-1, with a tentative D call TRBD1 (5 bases). This CDR3 spans 15 amino acids. The germline V and J ends were trimmed by 4 bases and 4 bases, with 14 bases remaining between them. In germline, CDR1 is SGHTA, CDR2 FQGNSA. The chain's CDR3 is CASSSGPQSYNEQFF. The CDR3 DNA follows: TGTGCCAGCAGCTCAGGGCCCCAGTCGTACAATGAGCAGTTCTTC.

Turning to this clonotype: At one of its ends the junction is not consistent with the germline gene, which may arise from a read error. The J gene is TRBJ2-1, the V gene TRBV6-6, with D possibly being TRBD2 (5 bases). Germline V gene lookup returns CDR1 MNHNY and CDR2 SVGAGI (reference sequence). This CDR3 is built from 13 residues. The CDR3 spells CASSSGFYNEQLF. DNA of the CDR3: TGTGCCAGCAGTTCGGGATTCTACAATGAGCAGCTCTTC.

There are many counts of this clonotype. This rearrangement joins TRBV12-5 to TRBJ2-7; tentative D call: TRBD2 (5 bases). The germline V gene encodes CDR1 LGHNT and CDR2 FRNRAP. This CDR3 spans 15 amino acids. V dropped 1 base and J dropped 6 bases, with 16 bases sitting between them. The chain's CDR3 is CASGLGGYYQGEQYF. DNA of the CDR3: TGTGCTAGTGGTTTGGGCGGGTATTACCAAGGCGAGCAGTACTTC.